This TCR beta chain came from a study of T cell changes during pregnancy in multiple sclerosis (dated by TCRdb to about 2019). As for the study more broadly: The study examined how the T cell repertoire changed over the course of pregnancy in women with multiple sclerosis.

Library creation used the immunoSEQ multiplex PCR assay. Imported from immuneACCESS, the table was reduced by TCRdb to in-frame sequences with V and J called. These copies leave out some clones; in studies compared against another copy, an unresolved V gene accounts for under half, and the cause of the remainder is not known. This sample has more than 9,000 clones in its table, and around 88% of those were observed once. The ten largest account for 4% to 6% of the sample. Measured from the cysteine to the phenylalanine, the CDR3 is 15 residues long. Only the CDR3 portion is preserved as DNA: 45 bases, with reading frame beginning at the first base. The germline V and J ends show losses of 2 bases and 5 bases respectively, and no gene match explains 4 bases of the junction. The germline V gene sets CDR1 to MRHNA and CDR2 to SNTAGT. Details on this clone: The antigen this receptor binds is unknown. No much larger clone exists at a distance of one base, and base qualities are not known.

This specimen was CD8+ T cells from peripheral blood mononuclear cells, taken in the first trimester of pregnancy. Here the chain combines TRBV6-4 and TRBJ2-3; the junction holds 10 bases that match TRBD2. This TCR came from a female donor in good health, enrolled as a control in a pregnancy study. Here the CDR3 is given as CASSDERGGGDTQYF. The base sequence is TGTGCCAGCAGTGACGAGCGGGGGGGCGGAGATACGCAGTATTTT.